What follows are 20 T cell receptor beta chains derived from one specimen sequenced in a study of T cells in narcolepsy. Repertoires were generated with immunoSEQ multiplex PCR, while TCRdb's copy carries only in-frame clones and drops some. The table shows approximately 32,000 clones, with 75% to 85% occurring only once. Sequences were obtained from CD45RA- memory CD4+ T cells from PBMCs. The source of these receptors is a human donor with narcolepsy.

CDR3 nucleotides: TGTGCCAGCAGTTACTCCTGGGACCGAAGCAGCAATGAGCAGTTCTTC. Amino acids: CASSYSWDRSSNEQFF. The chain recombines TRBV6-5 with TRBJ2-1; possibly TRBD1 or TRBD2 for D (5 bases each). CDR1 is MNHEY, CDR2 SVGAGI, per germline. Trimming took off 0 bases at V and 6 bases at J, with 15 bases between the two ends. The CDR3 is 16 amino acids.

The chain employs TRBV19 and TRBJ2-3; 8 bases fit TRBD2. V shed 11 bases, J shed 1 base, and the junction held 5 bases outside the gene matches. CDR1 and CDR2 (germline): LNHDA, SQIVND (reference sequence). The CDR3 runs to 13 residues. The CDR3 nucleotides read TGTGCCTCTGAAGCGGGAGGCACAGATACGCAGTATTTT. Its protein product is CASEAGGTDTQYF.

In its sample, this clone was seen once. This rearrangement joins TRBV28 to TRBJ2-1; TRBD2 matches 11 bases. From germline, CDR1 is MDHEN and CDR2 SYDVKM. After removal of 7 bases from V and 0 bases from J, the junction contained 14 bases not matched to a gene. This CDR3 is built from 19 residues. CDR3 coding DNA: TGTGCCAGCAACCCCACTAGCGGGAGAGGGGGTAGCTCCTACAATGAGCAGTTCTTC. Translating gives CASNPTSGRGGSSYNEQFF.

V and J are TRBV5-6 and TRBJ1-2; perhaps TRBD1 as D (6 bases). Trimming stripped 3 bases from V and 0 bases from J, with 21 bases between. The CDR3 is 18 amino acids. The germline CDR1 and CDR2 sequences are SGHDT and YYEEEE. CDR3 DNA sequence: TGTGCCAGCAGCTCGGCCGGGACATCACTGATAGCTAACTATGGCTACACCTTC. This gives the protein CASSSAGTSLIANYGYTF.

DNA of the CDR3: TGTGCCAGCTCAAACACAGGAGGTAGCACAGATACGCAGTATTTT. Translation: CASSNTGGSTDTQYF. The J gene is TRBJ2-3, the V gene TRBV18; D tentatively fits TRBD1 or TRBD2 (5 bases each). Trimming shortened V by 5 bases and J by 0 bases, and 12 bases separated the two germline ends. Per germline, CDR1 KGHSH and CDR2 LQKENI. The CDR3 totals 15 residues.

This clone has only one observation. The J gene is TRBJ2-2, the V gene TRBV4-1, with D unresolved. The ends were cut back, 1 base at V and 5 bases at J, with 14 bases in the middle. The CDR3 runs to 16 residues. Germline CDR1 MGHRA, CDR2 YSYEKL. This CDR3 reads CASSQAPGASTGELFF. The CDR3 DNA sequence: TGCGCCAGCAGCCAAGCCCCTGGAGCGTCTACCGGGGAGCTGTTTTTT.

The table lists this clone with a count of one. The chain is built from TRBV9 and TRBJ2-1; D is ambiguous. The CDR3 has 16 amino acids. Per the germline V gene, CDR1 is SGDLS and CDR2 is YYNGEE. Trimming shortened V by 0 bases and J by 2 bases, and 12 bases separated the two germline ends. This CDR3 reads CASSVAFSFPYNEQFF. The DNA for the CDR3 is TGTGCCAGCAGCGTAGCTTTCAGCTTTCCCTACAATGAGCAGTTCTTC.

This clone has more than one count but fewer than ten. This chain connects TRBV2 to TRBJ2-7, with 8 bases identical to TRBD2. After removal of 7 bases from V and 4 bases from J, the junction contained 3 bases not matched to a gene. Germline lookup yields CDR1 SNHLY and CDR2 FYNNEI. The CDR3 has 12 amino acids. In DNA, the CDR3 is TGTGCCAGCACCCGGGGGGGGTACGAGCAGTACTTC. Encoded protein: CASTRGGYEQYF.

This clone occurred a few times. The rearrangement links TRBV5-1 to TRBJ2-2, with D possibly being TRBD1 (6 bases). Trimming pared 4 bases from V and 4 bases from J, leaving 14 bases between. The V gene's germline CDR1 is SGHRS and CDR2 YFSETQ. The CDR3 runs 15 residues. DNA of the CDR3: TGCGCCAGCAGCCTGCAGACAGGCGGCACCGGGGAGCTGTTTTTT. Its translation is CASSLQTGGTGELFF. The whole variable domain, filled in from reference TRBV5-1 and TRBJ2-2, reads KAGVTQTPRYLIKTRGQQVTLSCSPISGHRSVSWYQQTPGQGLQFLFEYFSETQRNKGNFPGRFSGRQFSNSRSEMNVSTLELGDSALYLCASSLQTGGTGELFFGEGSRLTVL.

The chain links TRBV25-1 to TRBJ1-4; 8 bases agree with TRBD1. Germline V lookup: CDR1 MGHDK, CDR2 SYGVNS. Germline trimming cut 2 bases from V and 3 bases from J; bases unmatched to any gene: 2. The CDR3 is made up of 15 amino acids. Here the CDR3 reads CASSEPTGANEKLFF. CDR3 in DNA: TGTGCCAGCAGTGAACCGACAGGGGCTAATGAAAAACTGTTTTTT.

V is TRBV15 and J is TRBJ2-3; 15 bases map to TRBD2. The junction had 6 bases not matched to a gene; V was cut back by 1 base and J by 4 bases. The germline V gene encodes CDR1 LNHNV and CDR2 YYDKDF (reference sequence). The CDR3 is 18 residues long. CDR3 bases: TGTGCCACCAGCAGAGGGGACGGACTAGCGGGGGGGCCAGATACGCAGTATTTT. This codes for CATSRGDGLAGGPDTQYF.

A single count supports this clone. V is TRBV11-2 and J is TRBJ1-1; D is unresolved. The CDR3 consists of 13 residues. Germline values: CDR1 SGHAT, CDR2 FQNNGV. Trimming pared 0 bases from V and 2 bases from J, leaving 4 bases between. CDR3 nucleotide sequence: TGTGCCAGCAGCTTAGACTTTAACACTGAAGCTTTCTTT. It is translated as CASSLDFNTEAFF.

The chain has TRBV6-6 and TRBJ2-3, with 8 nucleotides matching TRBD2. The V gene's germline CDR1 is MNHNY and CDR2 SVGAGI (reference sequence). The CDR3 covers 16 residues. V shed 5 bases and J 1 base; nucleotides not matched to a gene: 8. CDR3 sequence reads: CASSPTAGGGTDTQYF. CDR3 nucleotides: TGTGCCAGCAGTCCCACCGCGGGGGGTGGCACAGATACGCAGTATTTT.

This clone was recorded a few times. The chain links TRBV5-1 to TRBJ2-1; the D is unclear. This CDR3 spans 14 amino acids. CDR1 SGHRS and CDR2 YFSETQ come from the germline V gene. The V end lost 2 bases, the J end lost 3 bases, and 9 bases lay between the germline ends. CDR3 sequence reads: CASSFGEYYNEQFF. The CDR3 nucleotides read TGCGCCAGCAGCTTCGGTGAGTACTACAATGAGCAGTTCTTC.

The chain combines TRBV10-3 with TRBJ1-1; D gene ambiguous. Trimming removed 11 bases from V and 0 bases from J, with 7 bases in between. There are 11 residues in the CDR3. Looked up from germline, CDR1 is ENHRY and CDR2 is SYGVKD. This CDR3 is CAAWMNTEAFF. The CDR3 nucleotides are TGTGCCGCGTGGATGAACACTGAAGCTTTCTTT.

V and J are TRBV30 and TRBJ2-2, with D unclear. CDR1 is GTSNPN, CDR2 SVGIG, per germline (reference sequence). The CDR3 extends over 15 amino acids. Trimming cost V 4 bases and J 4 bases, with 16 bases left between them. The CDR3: CAWNPLNAVTGELFF. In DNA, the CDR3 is TGTGCCTGGAATCCGTTGAATGCGGTCACCGGGGAGCTGTTTTTT.

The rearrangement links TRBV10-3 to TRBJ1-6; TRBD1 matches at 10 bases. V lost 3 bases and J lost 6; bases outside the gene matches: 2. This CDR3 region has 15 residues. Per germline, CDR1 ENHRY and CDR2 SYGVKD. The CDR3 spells CAISERDRGNSPLHF. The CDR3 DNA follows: TGTGCCATCAGTGAACGGGACAGGGGTAATTCACCCCTCCACTTT.

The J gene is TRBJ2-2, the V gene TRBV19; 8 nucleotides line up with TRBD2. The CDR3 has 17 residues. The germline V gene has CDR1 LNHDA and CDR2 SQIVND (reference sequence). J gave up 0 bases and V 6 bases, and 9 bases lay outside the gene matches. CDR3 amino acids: CASSPWAGGTNTGELFF. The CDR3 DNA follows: TGTGCCAGTAGCCCCTGGGCGGGGGGCACGAACACCGGGGAGCTGTTTTTT.

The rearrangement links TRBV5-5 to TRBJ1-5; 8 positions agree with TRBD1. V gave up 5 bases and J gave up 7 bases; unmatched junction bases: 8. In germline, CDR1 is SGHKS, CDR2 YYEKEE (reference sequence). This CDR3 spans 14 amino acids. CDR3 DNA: TGTGCCAGCAGACCGGACAGGGCGGACCAGCCCCAGCATTTT. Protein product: CASRPDRADQPQHF.

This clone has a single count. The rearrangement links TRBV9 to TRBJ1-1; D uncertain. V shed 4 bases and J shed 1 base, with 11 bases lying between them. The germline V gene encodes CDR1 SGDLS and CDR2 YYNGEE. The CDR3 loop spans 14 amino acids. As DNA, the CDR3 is TGTGCCAGCAGCTACATAGGGAGGAACACTGAAGCTTTCTTT. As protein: CASSYIGRNTEAFF.